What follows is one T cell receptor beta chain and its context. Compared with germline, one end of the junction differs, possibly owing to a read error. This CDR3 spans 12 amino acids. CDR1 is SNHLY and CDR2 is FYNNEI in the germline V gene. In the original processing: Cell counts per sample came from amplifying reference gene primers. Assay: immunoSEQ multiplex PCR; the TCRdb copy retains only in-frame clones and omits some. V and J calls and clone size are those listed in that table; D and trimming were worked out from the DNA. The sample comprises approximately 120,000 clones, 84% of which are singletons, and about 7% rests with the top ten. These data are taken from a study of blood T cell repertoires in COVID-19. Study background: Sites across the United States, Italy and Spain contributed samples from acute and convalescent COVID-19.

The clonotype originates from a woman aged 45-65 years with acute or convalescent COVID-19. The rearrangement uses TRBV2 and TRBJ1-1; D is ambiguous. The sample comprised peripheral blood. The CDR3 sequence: CASSVSNSEAFF. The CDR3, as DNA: TGTGCCAGCAGTGTATCGAACAGTGAAGCTTTCTTT.